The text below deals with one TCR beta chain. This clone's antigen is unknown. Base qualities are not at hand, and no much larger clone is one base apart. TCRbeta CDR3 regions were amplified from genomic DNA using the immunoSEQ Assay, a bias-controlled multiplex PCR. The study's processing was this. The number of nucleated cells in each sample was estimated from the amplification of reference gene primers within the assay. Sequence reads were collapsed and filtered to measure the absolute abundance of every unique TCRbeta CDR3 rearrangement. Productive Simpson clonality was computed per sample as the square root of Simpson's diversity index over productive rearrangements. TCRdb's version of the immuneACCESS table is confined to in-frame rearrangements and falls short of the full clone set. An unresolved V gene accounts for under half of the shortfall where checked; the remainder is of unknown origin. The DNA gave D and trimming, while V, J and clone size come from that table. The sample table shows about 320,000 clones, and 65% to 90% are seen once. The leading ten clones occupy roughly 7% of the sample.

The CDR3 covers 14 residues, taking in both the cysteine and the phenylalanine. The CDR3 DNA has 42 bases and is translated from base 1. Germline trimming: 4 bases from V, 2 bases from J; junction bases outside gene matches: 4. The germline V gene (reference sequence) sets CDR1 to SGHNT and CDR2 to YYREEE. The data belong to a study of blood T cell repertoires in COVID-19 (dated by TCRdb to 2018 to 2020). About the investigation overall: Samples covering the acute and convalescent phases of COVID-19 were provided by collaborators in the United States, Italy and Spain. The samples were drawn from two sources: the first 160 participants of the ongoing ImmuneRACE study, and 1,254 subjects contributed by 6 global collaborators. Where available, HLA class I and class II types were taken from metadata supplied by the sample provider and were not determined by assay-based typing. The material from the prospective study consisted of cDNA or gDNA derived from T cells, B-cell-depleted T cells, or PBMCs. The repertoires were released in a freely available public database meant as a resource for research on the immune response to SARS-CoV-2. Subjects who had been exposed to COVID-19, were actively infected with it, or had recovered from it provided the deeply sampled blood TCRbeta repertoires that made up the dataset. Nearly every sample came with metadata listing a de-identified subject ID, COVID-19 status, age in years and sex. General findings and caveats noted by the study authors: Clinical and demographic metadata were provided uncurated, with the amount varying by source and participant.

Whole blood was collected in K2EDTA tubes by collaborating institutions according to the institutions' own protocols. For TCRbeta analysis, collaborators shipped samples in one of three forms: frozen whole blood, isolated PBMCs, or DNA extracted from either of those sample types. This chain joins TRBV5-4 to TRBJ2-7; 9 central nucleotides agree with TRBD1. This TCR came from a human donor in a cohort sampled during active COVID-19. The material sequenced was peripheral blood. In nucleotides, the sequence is TGTGCCAGCAGCAAGGGACAGGGTACCTACGAGCAGTACTTC. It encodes CASSKGQGTYEQYF.